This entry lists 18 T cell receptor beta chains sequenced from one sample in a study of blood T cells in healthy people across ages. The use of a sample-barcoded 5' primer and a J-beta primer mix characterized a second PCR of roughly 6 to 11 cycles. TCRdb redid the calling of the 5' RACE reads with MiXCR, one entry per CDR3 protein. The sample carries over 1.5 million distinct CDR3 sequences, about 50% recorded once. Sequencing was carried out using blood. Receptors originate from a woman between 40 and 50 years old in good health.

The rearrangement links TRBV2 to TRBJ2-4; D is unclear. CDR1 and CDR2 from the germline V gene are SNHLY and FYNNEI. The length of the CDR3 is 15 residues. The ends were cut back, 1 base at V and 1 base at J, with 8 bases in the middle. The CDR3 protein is CASSEDTSAKNIQYF. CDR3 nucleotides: TGTGCCAGCAGTGAAGATACGTCGGCCAAAAACATTCAGTACTTC.

CDR3 nucleotides: TGTGCCAGCAGCGACCCGGGGGGTTCCCCTGAAGCTTTCTTT. It translates to CASSDPGGSPEAFF. V usage is TRBV9 and J usage is TRBJ1-1; maybe TRBD1 (5 bases). Germline CDR1 SGDLS, CDR2 YYNGEE. The CDR3 has 14 amino acids. Trimming stripped 3 bases from V and 6 bases from J, with 15 bases between.

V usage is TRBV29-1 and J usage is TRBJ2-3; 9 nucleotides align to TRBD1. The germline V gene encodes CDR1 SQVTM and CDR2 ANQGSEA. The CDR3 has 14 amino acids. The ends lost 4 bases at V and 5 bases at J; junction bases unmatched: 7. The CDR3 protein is CSVVGDRAGDTQYF. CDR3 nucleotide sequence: TGCAGCGTTGTTGGGGACAGGGCAGGAGATACGCAGTATTTT.

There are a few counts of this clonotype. CDR3 coding DNA: TGTGCCAGCAGCTTAGCTGGGGGCCCAATGGAGCAGTACTTC. It codes for CASSLAGGPMEQYF. The chain links TRBV7-2 to TRBJ2-7; the D gene is possibly TRBD1 (6 bases). Trimming left V 0 bases short and J 7 bases short, with 13 bases between. The CDR3 extends over 14 amino acids. Per germline, CDR1 SGHTA and CDR2 FQGNSA.

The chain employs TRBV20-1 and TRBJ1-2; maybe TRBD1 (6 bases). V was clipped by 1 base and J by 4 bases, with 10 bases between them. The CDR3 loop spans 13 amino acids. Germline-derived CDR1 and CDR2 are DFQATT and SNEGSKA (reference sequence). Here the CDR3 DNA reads TGCAGTGCTAGAGGGACAGTGAGCTATGGCTACACCTTC. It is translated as CSARGTVSYGYTF.

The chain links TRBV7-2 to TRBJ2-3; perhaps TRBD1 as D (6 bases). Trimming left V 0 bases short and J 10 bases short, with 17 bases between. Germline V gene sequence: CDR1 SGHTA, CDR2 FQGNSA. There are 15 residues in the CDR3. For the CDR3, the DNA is TGTGCCAGCAGCTTAGCAGCAGGGGCCATCCCAGCGCAGTATTTT. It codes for CASSLAAGAIPAQYF.

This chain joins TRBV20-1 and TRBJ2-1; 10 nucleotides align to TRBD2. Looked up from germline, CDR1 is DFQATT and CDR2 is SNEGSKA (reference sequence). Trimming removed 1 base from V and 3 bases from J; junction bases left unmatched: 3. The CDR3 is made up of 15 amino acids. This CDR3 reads CSARGTSGLYNEQFF. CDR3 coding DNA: TGCAGTGCTAGAGGGACTAGCGGACTCTACAATGAGCAGTTCTTC.

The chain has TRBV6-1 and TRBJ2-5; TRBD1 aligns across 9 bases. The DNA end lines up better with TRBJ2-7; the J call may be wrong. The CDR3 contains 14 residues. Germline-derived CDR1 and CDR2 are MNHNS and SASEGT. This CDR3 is CASQRGQGNLEQYF. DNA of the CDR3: TGTGCCAGCCAGCGGGGACAGGGAAATCTCGAGCAGTACTTC.

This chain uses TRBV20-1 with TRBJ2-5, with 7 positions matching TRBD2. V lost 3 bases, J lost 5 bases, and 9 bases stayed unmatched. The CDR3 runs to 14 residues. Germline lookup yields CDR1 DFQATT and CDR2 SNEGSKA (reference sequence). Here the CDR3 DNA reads TGCAGTGCTAGTGCAGGGAGGGTCTGGGAGACCCAGTACTTC. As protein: CSASAGRVWETQYF.

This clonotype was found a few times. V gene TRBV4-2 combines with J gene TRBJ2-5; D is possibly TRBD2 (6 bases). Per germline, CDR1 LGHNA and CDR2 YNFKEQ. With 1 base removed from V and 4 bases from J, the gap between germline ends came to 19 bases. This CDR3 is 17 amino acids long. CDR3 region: CASSQVGGRPGVETQYF. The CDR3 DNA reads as TGTGCCAGCAGCCAAGTTGGCGGTCGACCGGGAGTAGAGACCCAGTACTTC.

DNA for the CDR3: TGTGCCAGCAGCGAACCGGGGGGGCCCTTTCATGAGCAGTTCTTC. Translating it yields CASSEPGGPFHEQFF. The V call is TRBV7-2, the J call TRBJ2-1; 8 bases map to TRBD2. Germline-derived CDR1 and CDR2 are SGHTA and FQGNSA. Trimming at V came to 5 bases and at J to 8 bases, leaving 11 bases not matched to a gene. The CDR3 contains 15 residues.

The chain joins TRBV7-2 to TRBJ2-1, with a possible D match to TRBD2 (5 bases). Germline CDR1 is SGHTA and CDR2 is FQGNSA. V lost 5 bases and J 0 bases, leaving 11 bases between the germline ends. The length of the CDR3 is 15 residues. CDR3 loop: CASSGTRSSYNEQFF. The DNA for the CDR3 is TGTGCCAGCAGCGGAACTAGGAGCTCCTACAATGAGCAGTTCTTC.

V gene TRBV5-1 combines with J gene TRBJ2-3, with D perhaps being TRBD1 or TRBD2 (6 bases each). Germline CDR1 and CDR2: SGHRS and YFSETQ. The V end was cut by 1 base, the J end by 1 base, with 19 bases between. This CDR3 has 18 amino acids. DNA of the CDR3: TGCGCCAGCAGCTTGAAGAGGGGGGACTCCAGTCGCACAGATACGCAGTATTTT. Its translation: CASSLKRGDSSRTDTQYF.

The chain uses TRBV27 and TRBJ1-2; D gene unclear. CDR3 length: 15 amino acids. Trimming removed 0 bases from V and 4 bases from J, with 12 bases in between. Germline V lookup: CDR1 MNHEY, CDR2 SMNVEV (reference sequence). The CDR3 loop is CASSLSRVRTYGYTF. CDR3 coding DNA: TGTGCCAGCAGTTTATCCCGGGTGAGAACCTATGGCTACACCTTC.

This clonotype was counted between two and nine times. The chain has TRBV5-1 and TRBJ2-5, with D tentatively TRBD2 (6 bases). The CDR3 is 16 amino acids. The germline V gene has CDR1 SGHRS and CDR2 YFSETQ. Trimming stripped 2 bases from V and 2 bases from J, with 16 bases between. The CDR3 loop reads CASSFRRDGSQETQYF. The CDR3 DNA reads TGCGCCAGCAGCTTTCGGAGGGACGGATCTCAAGAGACCCAGTACTTC.

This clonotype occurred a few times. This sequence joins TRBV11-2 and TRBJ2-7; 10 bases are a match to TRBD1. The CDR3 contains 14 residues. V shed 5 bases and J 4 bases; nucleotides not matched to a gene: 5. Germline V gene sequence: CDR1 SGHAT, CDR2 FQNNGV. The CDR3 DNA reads TGTGCCAGCAGCCCAGGGACAGGGGAATACGAGCAGTACTTC. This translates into CASSPGTGEYEQYF.

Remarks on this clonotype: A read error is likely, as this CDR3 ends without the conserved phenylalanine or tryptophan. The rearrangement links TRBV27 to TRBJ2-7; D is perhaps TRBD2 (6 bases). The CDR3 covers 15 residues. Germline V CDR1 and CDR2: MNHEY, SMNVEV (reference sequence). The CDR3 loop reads CASSLGGGVSYEQYL. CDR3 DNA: TGCGCCAGCAGTTTAGGCGGAGGGGTCTCCTACGAGCAGTACTTA.

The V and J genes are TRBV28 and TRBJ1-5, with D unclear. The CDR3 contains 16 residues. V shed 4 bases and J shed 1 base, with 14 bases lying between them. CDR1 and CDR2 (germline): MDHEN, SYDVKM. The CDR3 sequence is CASSYGKRGSNQPQHF. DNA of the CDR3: TGTGCCAGCAGTTACGGGAAGCGCGGAAGCAATCAGCCCCAGCATTTT.